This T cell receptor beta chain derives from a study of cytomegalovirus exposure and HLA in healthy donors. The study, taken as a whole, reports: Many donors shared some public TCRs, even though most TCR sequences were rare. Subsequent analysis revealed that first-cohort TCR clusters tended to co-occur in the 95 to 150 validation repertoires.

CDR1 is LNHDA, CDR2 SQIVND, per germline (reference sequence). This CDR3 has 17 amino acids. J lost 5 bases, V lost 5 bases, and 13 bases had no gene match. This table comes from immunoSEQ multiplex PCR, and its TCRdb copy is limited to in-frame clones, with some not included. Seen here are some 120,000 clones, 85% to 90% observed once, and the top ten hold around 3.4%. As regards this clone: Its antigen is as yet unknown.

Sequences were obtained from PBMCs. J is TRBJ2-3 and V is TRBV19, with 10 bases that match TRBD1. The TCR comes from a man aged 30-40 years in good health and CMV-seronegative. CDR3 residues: CASSGGQGPAVGDTQYF. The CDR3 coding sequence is TGTGCCAGTAGTGGGGGACAGGGGCCCGCGGTTGGAGATACGCAGTATTTT.